This TCR beta chain appears in the sequencing data of a study of CD8+ T cells in alopecia areata. Sequencing used cDNA as its template, made by extracting RNA and reverse transcribing it. Clones were sequenced by immunoSEQ multiplex PCR, and TCRdb holds only the in-frame ones, with some missing. This sample carries approximately 210,000 clones, around 60% of them seen once, and the ten largest clones take approximately 1.3%. The study's findings and limits: Any link of baseline CD8+ expansion to response, resting on one nonresponder, remains uncertain. While patients received tofacitinib, many expanded lesional clones remained present in scalp and blood. Higher clonality was seen in lesional scalp than in normal scalp, especially in alopecia totalis/universalis.

Sample treatment: oral pan-JAK inhibitor, 5-10 mg twice daily. Remarks on this clone: Its antigen is not identified.

The CDR3 is 14 amino acids. Looked up from germline, CDR1 is SQVTM and CDR2 is ANQGSEA. V gave up 7 bases and J gave up 7 bases, with 20 bases separating them. The chain couples TRBV29-1 to TRBJ2-1; D is unresolved. This material consisted of CD4+ T cells sorted from blood, taken around week 50, from a patient treated with tofacitinib. This clonotype was sampled from a human donor with alopecia areata. As DNA, the CDR3 is TGCAGCGGCGATCAGGTGGTAGGTAGGAATGAGCAGTTCTTC. This sequence encodes CSGDQVVGRNEQFF.